This entry describes one T cell receptor (beta chain). This sample stems from a study of T cells after yellow fever vaccination. TCRdb re-derived calls from the 5' RACE reads in MiXCR, one entry per CDR3 protein. The sample consists of around 250,000 distinct CDR3 sequences, less than 9% of them appearing once. Specimen: CD4+ T cells sorted from PBMCs, collected 15 days after the yellow fever booster vaccination. The TCR was taken from a man aged 30-40 years who received the YFV17D yellow fever vaccine.

The CDR3 here is CASSLGGSYNSYNEQFF. The DNA for the CDR3 is TGTGCCAGCAGCTTAGGAGGTTCCTACAACTCCTACAATGAGCAGTTCTTC. The chain combines TRBV7-8 with TRBJ2-1, with D unresolved. Trimming pared 1 base from V and 0 bases from J, leaving 13 bases between. The CDR3 runs 17 residues. Germline loops: CDR1 SGHVS, CDR2 FQNEAQ.